This T cell receptor beta chain was captured in a study of cytomegalovirus exposure and HLA in healthy donors. Study results and limitations: Accounts indicate the classifier identified cytomegalovirus status with strong specificity and sensitivity. Prior analysis indicated that the majority of TCR beta V segments exhibited productivity approximately 90% or approximately 30% of the time.

Germline assignment: CDR1 SGDLS and CDR2 YYNGEE. V lost 0 bases, J lost 10 bases, and 8 bases lay in between. The CDR3 runs 12 residues. There are a few counts of this clone. Its cognate antigen is unknown. Vbeta (60) and Jbeta (13) primers were used in the PCR. Measured with immunoSEQ multiplex PCR; TCRdb has only the in-frame clones, and not every one. This table holds under 150,000 clones, around 82% found once. The receptor was derived from a woman in her thirties or forties in good health and CMV-seropositive. V and J are TRBV9 and TRBJ2-1, with D unresolved. Sequencing used PBMCs. CDR3 in amino acids: CASSVDDSEQFF. For the CDR3, the DNA is TGTGCCAGCAGCGTAGACGACTCAGAGCAGTTCTTC.